Following are 12 T cell receptor beta chains from one sample sequenced in a study of cytomegalovirus exposure and HLA in healthy donors. Profiling relied on immunoSEQ multiplex PCR, and the TCRdb table lists in-frame clones only, not all of them. The sample includes more than 60,000 clones, roughly 89% of them seen just once. The sample was PBMCs. These receptors were taken from a woman under 30 in good health and CMV-seronegative.

The chain recombines TRBV5-1 with TRBJ1-1, with 9 bases matching TRBD1. J lost 3 bases, V lost 3 bases, and 3 bases had no gene match. From germline, CDR1 is SGHRS and CDR2 YFSETQ. This CDR3 has 14 amino acids. This chain's CDR3 is CASSSGQGDTEAFF. The CDR3 region has the DNA TGCGCCAGCAGCTCGGGACAGGGTGACACTGAAGCTTTCTTT.

This sequence joins TRBV7-2 and TRBJ2-1; unclear D gene. The CDR3 sequence is 14 residues long. V lost 1 base to trimming and J lost 8 bases, with 12 bases between them. The germline gives CDR1 SGHTA, CDR2 FQGNSA. CDR3 in DNA: TGTGCCAGCAGCTTAGTTAGCCTAGTCCATGAGCAGTTCTTC. Its translation: CASSLVSLVHEQFF.

V is TRBV5-8 and J is TRBJ1-1; D might be TRBD1 (6 bases). V was pared by 2 bases and J by 7 bases, with 18 bases between. The CDR3 runs to 15 residues. Germline-derived CDR1 and CDR2 are SGHTS and YDEGEE. The CDR3: CASSFMGATVGEAFF. As DNA, the CDR3 is TGTGCCAGCAGCTTCATGGGGGCGACAGTGGGTGAAGCTTTCTTT.

This clone came up once. The chain joins TRBV7-7 to TRBJ1-1, with 7 bases fitting TRBD1. The J segment lost 5 bases and the V segment lost 5 bases, leaving 5 bases of the junction unmatched. The CDR3 is made up of 13 amino acids. Per the germline V gene, CDR1 is SSHAT and CDR2 is FNYEAQ (reference sequence). CDR3 region: CASSKLQGTEAFF. CDR3 DNA sequence: TGTGCCAGCAGCAAATTACAGGGGACTGAAGCTTTCTTT.

V usage is TRBV7-9 and J usage is TRBJ2-7; TRBD1 aligns across 7 bases. This CDR3 contains 19 residues. The V gene's germline CDR1 is SEHNR and CDR2 FQNEAQ (reference sequence). V shed 1 base and J 4 bases; nucleotides not matched to a gene: 19. The CDR3 region is CASSLVAGTATVRAYEQYF. The CDR3 DNA reads TGTGCCAGCAGCTTAGTTGCTGGGACAGCAACCGTCCGGGCGTACGAGCAGTACTTC.

This chain connects TRBV4-3 to TRBJ2-1; D uncertain. Trimming took off 0 bases at V and 6 bases at J, with 9 bases between the two ends. CDR1 and CDR2 from the germline V gene are LGHNA and YSLEER. CDR3 length: 14 residues. CDR3 DNA: TGCGCCAGCAGCCAAGAGTTACGGTCCAATGAGCAGTTCTTC. It translates to CASSQELRSNEQFF.

This sequence joins TRBV5-1 and TRBJ1-6; D gene uncertain. The V gene lost 1 base and the J gene lost 7 bases, with 9 bases spanning the gap. Looked up from germline, CDR1 is SGHRS and CDR2 is YFSETQ. This CDR3 region has 14 residues. CDR3 sequence: CASSLPDSNSPLHF. Written as DNA, the CDR3 is TGCGCCAGCAGCTTGCCAGATTCAAATTCACCCCTCCACTTT.

The count of this clone is one. V usage is TRBV5-1 and J usage is TRBJ2-3; D is ambiguous. Germline V gene lookup returns CDR1 SGHRS and CDR2 YFSETQ. CDR3 size: 15 residues. V was shortened by 0 bases and J by 2 bases, with 10 bases between the two germline ends. CDR3 nucleotides: TGCGCCAGCAGCTTGGCCGGTGCCAACACAGATACGCAGTATTTT. It specifies CASSLAGANTDTQYF.

This chain links TRBV6-7 with TRBJ2-1; 9 nucleotides line up with TRBD1. TRBV6-7 is recorded as an ORF, its role being uncertain. The CDR3 has 17 residues. V was clipped by 7 bases and J by 8 bases; unmatched bases: 18. The CDR3 loop reads CASTRNPRTGVEDEQFF. CDR3 DNA: TGTGCCAGCACCCGAAACCCACGGACAGGGGTTGAGGATGAGCAGTTCTTC.

The V and J genes are TRBV4-1 and TRBJ2-7; 8 positions match TRBD1. CDR3 length: 17 amino acids. V was clipped by 2 bases and J by 0 bases; unmatched bases: 9. From germline, CDR1 is MGHRA and CDR2 YSYEKL. CDR3 amino acids: CASSQTQGAKTSYEQYF. CDR3 nucleotide sequence: TGCGCCAGCAGCCAAACTCAGGGGGCAAAAACCTCCTACGAGCAGTACTTC.

The V gene is TRBV19, the J gene TRBJ1-4; TRBD1 is a possible D gene (5 bases). The CDR3 covers 16 residues. Germline CDR1 is LNHDA and CDR2 is SQIVND (reference sequence). V was shortened by 10 bases and J by 8 bases, with 26 bases between the two germline ends. The CDR3 region is CATNRRAQGREEKLFF. The CDR3 DNA reads TGTGCCACCAACCGGAGGGCCCAGGGAAGGGAGGAAAAACTGTTTTTT.

Regarding this clone: At the DNA level, this CDR3 is encoded by other sequences in the same sample as well. The chain links TRBV5-1 to TRBJ2-7, with TRBD1 matching 8 bases. Germline V gene sequence: CDR1 SGHRS, CDR2 YFSETQ. Losses at the gene ends were 4 bases for V and 1 base for J; bases not matched to a gene: 4. The CDR3 totals 14 residues. The CDR3 region is CASSPGTGSYEQYF. The DNA for the CDR3 is TGCGCCAGCAGCCCGGGGACAGGATCCTACGAGCAGTACTTC.